This entry lists 11 T cell receptor beta chains sequenced from one sample in a study of blood T cell repertoires in COVID-19. Generated by immunoSEQ multiplex PCR, the TCRdb table keeps only in-frame clones and is missing some. The table includes under 300,000 clones, 88% detected once. Sample: peripheral blood. All receptors come from a woman between 40 and 55 years old who had recovered from COVID-19.

The rearrangement joins TRBV7-2 to TRBJ2-1; tentatively, D is TRBD2 (6 bases). With 2 bases removed from V and 7 bases from J, the gap between germline ends came to 9 bases. The CDR3 has 13 amino acids. Per the germline V gene, CDR1 is SGHTA and CDR2 is FQGNSA. The CDR3 sequence is CASSLLAPNEQFF. The CDR3 bases are TGTGCCAGCAGCTTACTAGCGCCAAATGAGCAGTTCTTC.

The chain uses TRBV19 and TRBJ1-1; TRBD1 might be the D (5 bases). V was cut by 5 bases and J by 4 bases, with 14 bases left in between. In germline, CDR1 is LNHDA, CDR2 SQIVND (reference sequence). The CDR3 is 14 amino acids. The CDR3 nucleotides are TGTGCCAGTAGTTTCCTGGGGAGGGGCACTGAAGCTTTCTTT. Its protein product is CASSFLGRGTEAFF.

This clone showed up just a few times. Here the CDR3 reads CASSFLDTSSSYNSPLHF. The CDR3 DNA reads as TGTGCCAGCAGTTTTTTAGACACATCGAGCTCCTATAATTCACCCCTCCACTTT. The chain links TRBV27 to TRBJ1-6; D is ambiguous. Germline CDR1 reads MNHEY; CDR2 reads SMNVEV (reference sequence). The V gene lost 3 bases and the J gene lost 0 bases, with 15 bases spanning the gap. The length of the CDR3 is 18 residues.

This chain joins TRBV2 and TRBJ1-2; 11 positions match TRBD1. Germline V gene lookup returns CDR1 SNHLY and CDR2 FYNNEI. CDR3 length: 16 residues. V lost 6 bases, J lost 0 bases, and 6 bases stayed unmatched. The CDR3 here is CASSGQGAEANYGYTF. The CDR3 nucleotides are TGTGCCAGCAGCGGACAGGGGGCAGAAGCTAACTATGGCTACACCTTC.

This CDR3 is CASSIFGTGGYEQYF. The CDR3 DNA sequence: TGTGCCAGTAGTATTTTTGGGACAGGGGGCTACGAGCAGTACTTC. The chain joins TRBV19 to TRBJ2-7; TRBD1 matches at 11 bases. CDR3 length equals 15 residues. Germline CDR1 LNHDA, CDR2 SQIVND (reference sequence). V lost 3 bases and J lost 3; bases outside the gene matches: 4.

The chain has TRBV4-2 and TRBJ2-6; a weak D match, TRBD1 (5 bases). The CDR3 runs to 17 residues. The germline V gene has CDR1 LGHNA and CDR2 YNFKEQ. V was cut by 0 bases and J by 4 bases, with 13 bases left in between. In DNA, the CDR3 is TGTGCCAGCAGCCAAGATTTTAGGGGCGCGGGGGCCAACGTCCTGACTTTC. Amino acids: CASSQDFRGAGANVLTF.

The chain uses TRBV5-5 and TRBJ1-6, with D possibly being TRBD1 (5 bases). Looked up from germline, CDR1 is SGHKS and CDR2 is YYEKEE (reference sequence). The CDR3 is made up of 15 amino acids. The ends were cut back, 0 bases at V and 7 bases at J, with 11 bases in the middle. The CDR3 loop reads CASSLAGGGNSPLHF. DNA of the CDR3: TGTGCCAGCAGCTTGGCCGGGGGAGGAAATTCACCCCTCCACTTT.

V and J are TRBV29-1 and TRBJ1-2, with D uncertain. V dropped 0 bases and J dropped 0 bases, with 8 bases sitting between them. Germline CDR1 reads SQVTM; CDR2 reads ANQGSEA. The CDR3 loop spans 14 amino acids. Here the CDR3 reads CSVEERASNYGYTF. CDR3 nucleotides: TGCAGCGTTGAAGAAAGAGCCTCTAACTATGGCTACACCTTC.

This chain links TRBV30 with TRBJ1-4; TRBD1 matches at 9 bases. The CDR3 runs to 15 residues. Germline V gene lookup returns CDR1 GTSNPN and CDR2 SVGIG (reference sequence). Losses at the gene ends were 0 bases for V and 7 bases for J; bases not matched to a gene: 6. The DNA for the CDR3 is TGTGCCTGGAGTGTTGACGGGACAGGGCGTGAAAAACTGTTTTTT. Translating it yields CAWSVDGTGREKLFF.

The chain recombines TRBV16 with TRBJ2-7; 10 bases agree with TRBD1. Per the germline V gene, CDR1 is KGHSY and CDR2 is FQNENV. This CDR3 has 14 amino acids. With 2 bases clipped from V and 4 bases from J, the junction kept 2 bases outside the gene matches. Here the CDR3 DNA reads TGTGCCAGCAGCCAAGGGACAGGGGCGTACGAGCAGTACTTC. It codes for CASSQGTGAYEQYF.

Comment on this clone: Since a much larger clone is just one base distant, this may be a read error. The chain links TRBV6-5 to TRBJ1-5; TRBD1 aligns across 10 bases. Germline V lookup: CDR1 MNHEY, CDR2 SVGAGI. CDR3 size: 15 residues. Trimming at V came to 2 bases and at J to 2 bases, leaving 0 bases not matched to a gene. The CDR3 here is CASSYGTGGNQPQHF. Here the CDR3 DNA reads TGTGCCAGCAGTTACGGGACAGGGGGCAATCAGCCCCAGCATTTT.